Below, 12 T cell receptor beta chains from the same sample are listed, as sequenced in a study of T-cell reconstitution after alpha-beta-depleted transplantation in children. Unique molecular identifiers were used in preparing the TCRbeta library. TCRdb reanalysed the PCR reads using MiXCR and keeps one entry per CDR3 protein. The table records more than 85,000 distinct CDR3 sequences, 9% to 12% of them present only once. Sample: PBMCs from the stem cell graft donor, taken from the stem cell graft. The receptors stem from a human donor who donated a stem cell graft to a child with acute lymphoblastic leukemia.

This clonotype has a count of ten or more. One end of the junction does not line up with germline, which may come from a read error. The V call is TRBV6-1, the J call TRBJ1-3, with a tentative D call TRBD1 (5 bases). Per germline, CDR1 MNHNS and CDR2 SASEGT. The CDR3 sequence is 14 residues long. Here the CDR3 reads CASTEGDSGNTIYF. The CDR3 DNA is TGTGCCAGCACTGAAGGGGACTCTGGAAACACCATATATTTT.

This clonotype was recorded many times. The rearrangement joins TRBV28 to TRBJ1-2; D is unclear. The length of the CDR3 is 14 residues. CDR1 is MDHEN, CDR2 SYDVKM, per germline. The V end lost 5 bases, the J end lost 3 bases, and 13 bases lay between the germline ends. CDR3 region: CASSPAQSYYGYTF. CDR3 DNA sequence: TGTGCCAGCAGTCCTGCCCAGAGCTACTATGGCTACACCTTC.

This clonotype came up many times. The CDR3 region is CASSWTGEVRDTQYF. The CDR3, as DNA: TGTGCCAGCAGTTGGACAGGGGAGGTTAGAGATACGCAGTATTTT. The rearrangement joins TRBV6-5 to TRBJ2-3, with 9 bases lining up with TRBD1. CDR3 length: 15 residues. Trimming at V came to 4 bases and at J to 5 bases, leaving 7 bases not matched to a gene. Germline CDR1 and CDR2: MNHEY and SVGAGI.

This clonotype was seen many times. The chain carries TRBV10-3 and TRBJ2-1; 16 nucleotides align to TRBD2. CDR3 length: 18 amino acids. Losses at the gene ends were 5 bases for V and 7 bases for J; bases not matched to a gene: 11. Per the germline V gene, CDR1 is ENHRY and CDR2 is SYGVKD. This CDR3 is CAISPGLAGGIHGNEQFF. CDR3 in DNA: TGTGCCATCAGTCCGGGACTAGCGGGGGGGATACATGGGAATGAGCAGTTCTTC.

Comment on this clonotype: A junction boundary mismatches the germline segment, possibly from a read error. The chain has TRBV3-1 and TRBJ2-1; 9 positions agree with TRBD1. The CDR3 has 19 amino acids. CDR1 and CDR2 (germline): LGHDT, YNNKEL (reference sequence). The CDR3 region has the DNA TGTACCAGCAGTCCGCACCCGGGACAGGGAAGGCCTACCTACAATGAGCAGTTCTTC. It yields the protein CTSSPHPGQGRPTYNEQFF.

This clonotype was picked up many times. The chain recombines TRBV18 with TRBJ1-4; tentatively, D is TRBD1 (5 bases). The CDR3 consists of 15 residues. Germline assignment: CDR1 KGHSH and CDR2 LQKENI. The germline V and J ends were trimmed by 3 bases and 8 bases, with 16 bases remaining between them. CDR3 DNA sequence: TGTGCCAGCTCACCCCAGTACCGGACACAAGAAAAACTGTTTTTT. Protein: CASSPQYRTQEKLFF.

This clonotype was recorded many times. The chain is built from TRBV28 and TRBJ2-5; no firm D call. Per germline, CDR1 MDHEN and CDR2 SYDVKM. V dropped 6 bases and J dropped 4 bases, with 9 bases sitting between them. The CDR3 runs to 12 residues. The CDR3 coding sequence is TGTGCCAGCAGGCTGGCAGGAGAGACCCAGTACTTC. It translates to CASRLAGETQYF. Looking up the rest from reference TRBV28 and TRBJ2-5 gives the full variable domain: DVKVTQSSRYLVKRTGEKVFLECVQDMDHENMFWYRQDPGLGLRLIYFSYDVKMKEKGDIPEGYSVSREKKERFSLILESASTNQTSMYLCASRLAGETQYFGPGTRLLVL.

This sequence joins TRBV6-1 and TRBJ2-1, with TRBD2 identical over 11 bases. Germline trimming cut 6 bases from V and 2 bases from J; bases unmatched to any gene: 9. Per germline, CDR1 MNHNS and CDR2 SASEGT. CDR3 size: 17 residues. The DNA for the CDR3 is TGTGCCAGCAGCCGCGGTACTAGCGGGGGAACCTACAATGAGCAGTTCTTC. Protein product: CASSRGTSGGTYNEQFF.

There are many counts of this clonotype. This chain connects TRBV7-6 to TRBJ1-4; D gene unclear. Trimming removed 2 bases at V and 8 bases at J, with 9 bases between. The CDR3 is made up of 13 amino acids. The germline V gene encodes CDR1 SGHVS and CDR2 FNYEAQ. Here the CDR3 DNA reads TGTGCCAGCAGCTTAAAAGCCCGGGAAAAACTGTTTTTT. The encoded protein is CASSLKAREKLFF.

There are many counts of this clonotype. The chain couples TRBV20-1 to TRBJ2-2; 8 positions match TRBD1. The ends lost 6 bases at V and 3 bases at J; junction bases unmatched: 9. Germline assignment: CDR1 DFQATT and CDR2 SNEGSKA (reference sequence). The CDR3 is made up of 15 amino acids. In DNA, the CDR3 is TGCAGTGCCCCCGACAGGGGAGGTCACACCGGGGAGCTGTTTTTT. Translation: CSAPDRGGHTGELFF.

At least ten counts were recorded for this clonotype. The chain is built from TRBV5-6 and TRBJ2-4; possibly TRBD1 for D (6 bases). Germline V lookup: CDR1 SGHDT, CDR2 YYEEEE. V was trimmed by 2 bases and J by 0 bases, leaving 12 bases between them. This CDR3 is 16 amino acids long. CDR3 nucleotide sequence: TGTGCCAGCAGCTTAGGGGGACCGATAGCCAAAAACATTCAGTACTTC. Translation: CASSLGGPIAKNIQYF. The full variable domain, with the rest looked up from reference TRBV5-6 and TRBJ2-4, is DAGVTQSPTHLIKTRGQQVTLRCSPKSGHDTVSWYQQALGQGPQFIFQYYEEEERQRGNFPDRFSGHQFPNYSSELNVNALLLGDSALYLCASSLGGPIAKNIQYFGAGTRLSVL.

At least ten counts were recorded for this clonotype. Written as DNA, the CDR3 is TGTGCCACGGGACTTCAGACTGAGCAGTACTTC. This encodes CATGLQTEQYF. This chain connects TRBV30 to TRBJ2-7, with D possibly matching TRBD2 (6 bases). CDR3 length: 11 amino acids. The germline V gene has CDR1 GTSNPN and CDR2 SVGIG (reference sequence). V was pared by 8 bases and J by 7 bases, with 15 bases between.